A selection of T cell receptor beta chains follows, all from one sample in a study of shared clonotypes between healthy human individuals. Clones were read by immunoSEQ multiplex PCR, and TCRdb kept only the in-frame ones, dropping some. This table has just over 2,000,000 clones, over 85% appearing once. Sequencing used naive CD8+ T cells sorted from blood. The receptor set was obtained from a man younger than 35 in good health. Both conserved end residues are trimmed from each CDR3.

j_call | v_call | cdr3_aa
TRBJ2-3 | TRBV7-3 | ASATARTDTQY
TRBJ2-2 | TRBV6-6 | ASSYSGQGAWELF
TRBJ2-7 | TRBV5-1 | ASSLTGEINEQY
TRBJ1-2 | TRBV19 | ASSIPGRDGYT
TRBJ2-2 | TRBV11-1 | ASSWDFGTGLF
TRBJ1-2 | TRBV7-9 | ASSPLLRWGNYGYT
TRBJ1-2 | TRBV10-3 | AINHRSSNYGYT
TRBJ2-1 | TRBV27 | ASGLLGGSGSGNEQF
TRBJ2-2 | TRBV11-3 | ASNPLGGLALPGELF
TRBJ2-7 | TRBV11-2 | ASSPYIDDRRNSYEQY
TRBJ1-1 | TRBV30 | AWSMTNTEAF
TRBJ1-1 | TRBV4-2 | ASSQANTEAF
TRBJ2-3 | TRBV27 | ASSSPTDTQY
TRBJ1-1 | TRBV6-5 | ASRHRDRGWTEAF
TRBJ2-2 | TRBV7-8 | ASSPGTYTGELF
TRBJ2-7 | TRBV30 | AWNPAGGGEQY
TRBJ1-1 | TRBV13 | ASSPNSNTEAF
TRBJ2-7 | TRBV14 | ASSQGSYEQY
TRBJ1-1 | TRBV10-1 | ASSGVRTPTEAF
TRBJ1-3 | TRBV7-2 | ASSYFQGRGYGNTIY
TRBJ2-1 | TRBV7-2 | ASSPGRGGSYNEQF
TRBJ1-3 | TRBV7-9 | ASSGTGLSGNTIY
TRBJ2-4 | TRBV5-4 | ASSLGSLETAKNIQY
TRBJ2-7 | TRBV29-1 | SVVGDSFIYEQY
TRBJ1-6 | TRBV28 | ASSFARERYNSPLH
TRBJ1-2 | TRBV30 | AWSPHRTGGAWVGYT
TRBJ2-1 | TRBV9 | ASKPSIGEDNEQF
TRBJ2-7 | TRBV7-3 | ASSAGTSNDEQY
TRBJ2-2 | TRBV18 | ASSRAGDTGELF
TRBJ2-3 | TRBV7-6 | ASSLLAESTDTQY
TRBJ2-3 | TRBV29-1 | SVKPRPDTQY
TRBJ1-3 | TRBV9 | ASSQISGNTIY
TRBJ1-2 | TRBV7-9 | ASSPGGSSYGYT
TRBJ2-2 | TRBV27 | ASSPSAGELLTGELF
TRBJ2-7 | TRBV5-6 | ASSGGLAGGSYEQY
TRBJ1-3 | TRBV9 | ASSVVNGNTIY
TRBJ2-5 | TRBV5-6 | ASSQEVGETQY
TRBJ2-7 | TRBV7-9 | ASSDTLHYEQY
TRBJ2-7 | TRBV29-1 | SVETYGTDYEQY
TRBJ2-7 | TRBV11-2 | ASSLPGGDYEQY
TRBJ2-7 | TRBV7-6 | ASSLLMGGEQY
TRBJ1-3 | TRBV13 | ASSLGGFSGNTIY
TRBJ2-5 | TRBV7-8 | ASSLALAGVQKETQY
TRBJ2-1 | TRBV9 | ASSVVQGGQQF
TRBJ1-1 | TRBV27 | ASSLYGDLNTEAF
TRBJ2-5 | TRBV6-6 | ASSYGIASQETQY
TRBJ1-6 | TRBV2 | ASSTTGSSYNSPLH
TRBJ2-7 | TRBV6-1 | ASSERTSGGTRSSYEQY
TRBJ2-1 | TRBV11-2 | ASSSPTNEQF
TRBJ2-7 | TRBV9 | ASSANMDSYEQY
TRBJ2-3 | TRBV9 | ASSVAGGFTDTQY
TRBJ2-7 | TRBV5-1 | ASSLGQGMTYEQY
TRBJ1-3 | TRBV19 | ASSPDSEGSGNTIY
TRBJ2-3 | TRBV4-1 | ASSQGLALTDTQY
TRBJ2-7 | TRBV10-3 | ATLAGATAYEQY
TRBJ1-6 | TRBV27 | ASGFSYNSPLH
TRBJ2-7 | TRBV5-1 | ASRLEGTYFSYEQY
TRBJ1-2 | TRBV7-9 | ASSLGTDYGYT
TRBJ2-1 | TRBV27 | ASSLFGGGNEQF